This TCR beta chain was recovered during a study of cytomegalovirus exposure and HLA in healthy donors. Points from the study as a whole: Most likely, a cluster of highly shared sequence variants arose as a sequencing artifact. Later work showed greater clonal expansion in HLA-associated TCR beta chains than in equally common others.

This PCR relied on a set of 60 Vbeta primers and 13 Jbeta primers. Produced via immunoSEQ multiplex PCR; TCRdb's table is partial and in-frame only. The sample shows roughly 81,000 clones, 70% to 80% of them seen only once. This clone was recorded once. The antigen is undetermined. Trimming removed 6 bases from V and 2 bases from J, with 17 bases in between. The CDR3 is made up of 16 amino acids. CDR1 and CDR2 (germline): LNHNV, YYDKDF (reference sequence). The TCR originated in a man aged 30-40 years in good health and CMV-seronegative. The V and J genes are TRBV15 and TRBJ1-5; a possible D gene is TRBD1 (6 bases). Input material: PBMCs. The CDR3 reads CATRTGKGSRNQPQHF. The CDR3 DNA sequence: TGTGCCACCAGAACAGGGAAGGGATCCCGCAATCAGCCCCAGCATTTT.